The 19 T cell receptor beta chains below come from one sample, sequenced in a study of cytomegalovirus exposure and HLA in healthy donors. Primers: 60 Vbeta forward and 13 Jbeta reverse. The protocol was immunoSEQ multiplex PCR, while the TCRdb copy is restricted to in-frame clones and leaves out a portion. The table records around 140,000 clones, 78% of them present only once. The sample comprised PBMCs. These receptors were obtained from a female donor in good health and CMV-seronegative.

This clone came up a few times. The chain has TRBV6-1 and TRBJ1-4; D is possibly TRBD1 (5 bases). Germline CDR1 is MNHNS and CDR2 is SASEGT. This CDR3 comprises 15 residues. V was shortened by 2 bases and J by 6 bases, with 13 bases between the two germline ends. The CDR3 nucleotides read TGTGCCAGCAGTGAACCGGCAGGGCACTATGAAAAACTGTTTTTT. Its translation: CASSEPAGHYEKLFF.

J is TRBJ2-2 and V is TRBV19; tentatively, D is TRBD1 (5 bases). Trimming stripped 4 bases from V and 5 bases from J, with 14 bases between. The germline V gene encodes CDR1 LNHDA and CDR2 SQIVND (reference sequence). The CDR3 contains 15 residues. The CDR3: CASSTLGPGTGELFF. CDR3 in DNA: TGTGCCAGTAGTACTTTAGGGCCAGGGACCGGGGAGCTGTTTTTT.

By frequency in the sample, this clone is medium-sized. V and J are TRBV5-5 and TRBJ1-1; the match to TRBD1 covers 9 bases. The CDR3 length is 16 residues. The germline CDR1 and CDR2 sequences are SGHKS and YYEKEE (reference sequence). Germline trimming cut 3 bases from V and 0 bases from J; bases unmatched to any gene: 6. CDR3 sequence (DNA): TGTGCCAGCAGCTCCGGGACAGGGACCATGAACACTGAAGCTTTCTTT. Its translation is CASSSGTGTMNTEAFF.

The chain uses TRBV28 and TRBJ2-1, with TRBD1 identical over 9 bases. Losses at the gene ends were 8 bases for V and 6 bases for J; bases not matched to a gene: 5. The CDR3 sequence is 13 residues long. Germline assignment: CDR1 MDHEN and CDR2 SYDVKM. The CDR3 DNA reads as TGTGCCAGCCAGGACAGGGGAGGCAATGAGCAGTTCTTC. Its translation is CASQDRGGNEQFF. The full variable domain, rest sourced from reference TRBV28 and TRBJ2-1, is DVKVTQSSRYLVKRTGEKVFLECVQDMDHENMFWYRQDPGLGLRLIYFSYDVKMKEKGDIPEGYSVSREKKERFSLILESASTNQTSMYLCASQDRGGNEQFFGPGTRLTVL.

The V and J genes are TRBV6-1 and TRBJ1-5; TRBD1 might be the D (6 bases). The V gene's germline CDR1 is MNHNS and CDR2 SASEGT. The CDR3 runs to 13 residues. The germline V and J ends were trimmed by 6 bases and 7 bases, with 13 bases remaining between them. The CDR3 is CASRSGAGQPQHF. The CDR3 coding sequence is TGTGCCAGCAGATCAGGGGCAGGGCAGCCCCAGCATTTT.

The chain uses TRBV28 and TRBJ1-2, with 8 bases lining up with TRBD1. Germline V gene lookup returns CDR1 MDHEN and CDR2 SYDVKM. This CDR3 comprises 12 residues. After removal of 6 bases from V and 4 bases from J, the junction contained 1 base not matched to a gene. The CDR3 region is CASRDRGYGYTF. In DNA form, the CDR3 reads TGTGCCAGCAGAGACAGGGGCTATGGCTACACCTTC.

V usage is TRBV6-6 and J usage is TRBJ1-2; maybe TRBD1 (5 bases). V was trimmed by 6 bases and J by 5 bases, leaving 13 bases between them. The V gene's germline CDR1 is MNHNY and CDR2 SVGAGI (reference sequence). This CDR3 has 13 residues. The CDR3 nucleotides read TGTGCCAGCAGACAGACAGAAAATTATGGCTACACCTTC. Translated, it gives CASRQTENYGYTF.

This clone has just a few counts. The chain uses TRBV28 and TRBJ2-2; D unclear. Trimming removed 6 bases at V and 7 bases at J, with 12 bases between. Germline values: CDR1 MDHEN, CDR2 SYDVKM. The CDR3 loop spans 13 amino acids. CDR3 sequence reads: CASRVKLDGELFF. The CDR3 region has the DNA TGTGCCAGCAGGGTAAAGCTCGACGGGGAGCTGTTTTTT.

There are a few counts of this clone. The J gene is TRBJ1-2, the V gene TRBV19; D unclear. From germline, CDR1 is LNHDA and CDR2 SQIVND (reference sequence). The germline V and J ends were trimmed by 4 bases and 5 bases, with 11 bases remaining between them. There are 13 residues in the CDR3. The CDR3 reads CASSTRPNYGYTF. The CDR3 coding sequence is TGTGCCAGTAGTACTAGGCCCAATTATGGCTACACCTTC.

The rearrangement links TRBV28 to TRBJ2-7; the match to TRBD1 covers 9 bases. There are 15 residues in the CDR3. The V and J ends lost 7 bases and 4 bases, in that order; junction bases with no gene match: 11. CDR1 and CDR2 from the germline V gene are MDHEN and SYDVKM. The CDR3 region is CASNTPGQGWYEQYF. CDR3 nucleotides: TGTGCCAGCAACACGCCGGGACAGGGTTGGTACGAGCAGTACTTC.

This sequence joins TRBV6-5 and TRBJ2-3, with D perhaps TRBD2 (5 bases). The germline V gene has CDR1 MNHEY and CDR2 SVGAGI. The length of the CDR3 is 15 residues. Deletions cut 6 bases from V and 3 bases from J, with 16 bases between. CDR3 amino acids: CASRPRGQITDTQYF. DNA of the CDR3: TGTGCCAGCAGGCCCCGGGGTCAGATTACAGATACGCAGTATTTT.

A single count supports this clone. The genes are TRBV5-8 and TRBJ2-3, with 7 bases lining up with TRBD2. The CDR3 is made up of 18 amino acids. The V segment lost 5 bases and the J segment 2 bases; nucleotides outside the gene matches: 17. Germline-derived CDR1 and CDR2 are SGHTS and YDEGEE. CDR3: CASSSRVGGLTFTDTQYF. CDR3 nucleotides: TGTGCCAGCAGTTCCCGGGTGGGAGGGCTCACGTTCACAGATACGCAGTATTTT.

This clone was seen just once. The chain carries TRBV27 and TRBJ1-2, with TRBD1 matching over 9 bases. The CDR3 contains 16 residues. CDR1 and CDR2 (germline): MNHEY, SMNVEV (reference sequence). After removal of 2 bases from V and 3 bases from J, the junction contained 7 bases not matched to a gene. The CDR3 nucleotides read TGTGCCAGCAGTTTAATCCGGGACAGGGACTACTATGGCTACACCTTC. Protein: CASSLIRDRDYYGYTF.

This clone has only one observation. This chain links TRBV4-2 with TRBJ1-2; tentatively, D is TRBD1 (5 bases). The CDR3 sequence is 13 residues long. CDR1 and CDR2 (germline): LGHNA, YNFKEQ. Trimming removed 5 bases from V and 8 bases from J, with 15 bases in between. The CDR3 sequence: CASSEFGGAGYTF. The CDR3 nucleotides are TGTGCCAGCAGCGAGTTTGGCGGGGCCGGCTACACCTTC.

J is TRBJ2-1 and V is TRBV27, with 7 bases that match TRBD2. V was clipped by 1 base and J by 2 bases; unmatched bases: 5. Germline loops: CDR1 MNHEY, CDR2 SMNVEV (reference sequence). The CDR3 is 16 residues long. CDR3 residues: CASSLWGRGTYNEQFF. For the CDR3, the DNA is TGTGCCAGCAGTTTATGGGGGAGGGGAACCTACAATGAGCAGTTCTTC.

DNA for the CDR3: TGTGCCAGCAGCTTGGGGGGGCGAAGGACCGGGGAGCTGTTTTTT. Translated, it gives CASSLGGRRTGELFF. The V gene is TRBV7-8, the J gene TRBJ2-2; a weak D match, TRBD2 (7 bases). V lost 3 bases and J lost 5, with 13 bases in between. The CDR3 covers 15 residues. Germline assignment: CDR1 SGHVS and CDR2 FQNEAQ.

CDR3 sequence reads: CARTPGTKFF. The CDR3 DNA follows: TGCGCCAGGACCCCGGGGACAAAATTTTTT. The V call is TRBV4-1, the J call TRBJ1-4, with D perhaps matching TRBD1 (6 bases). Germline CDR1 is MGHRA and CDR2 is YSYEKL. The CDR3 is 10 residues long. Between the trimmed V and J ends, which lost 9 bases and 17 bases, there was a span of 16 bases.

V usage is TRBV4-1 and J usage is TRBJ2-3, with 9 bases lining up with TRBD2. V shed 4 bases, J shed 6 bases, and the junction held 11 bases outside the gene matches. Looked up from germline, CDR1 is MGHRA and CDR2 is YSYEKL. This CDR3 has 16 amino acids. The CDR3 DNA reads TGCGCCAGCAGCCCAAGATGGGGGACTAGCATGGATACGCAGTATTTT. This sequence encodes CASSPRWGTSMDTQYF.

This clone was recorded a few times. V is TRBV5-6 and J is TRBJ1-2; D perhaps matches TRBD1 (5 bases). The CDR3 runs 14 residues. Germline assignment: CDR1 SGHDT and CDR2 YYEEEE. With 4 bases removed from V and 8 bases from J, the gap between germline ends came to 18 bases. For the CDR3, the DNA is TGTGCCAGCAGCCGGGGGGTTGTTGAGTGGGGCTACACCTTC. This encodes CASSRGVVEWGYTF.